This is a list of T cell receptor beta chains from one sample in a study of cytomegalovirus exposure and HLA in healthy donors. Assay used: immunoSEQ multiplex PCR; TCRdb lists only in-frame clones, some missing. The repertoire has 250,000 to 350,000 clones, approximately 90% of them found once; the top ten carry roughly 4%. What was sequenced was PBMCs. These receptors were taken from a man aged 35 to 55 in good health and CMV-seropositive. Each CDR3 is given without its conserved first and last residue.

v_call	j_call	cdr3_aa
TRBV6-6	TRBJ2-1	ASSYEGGPNEQF
TRBV6-5	TRBJ2-3	ASNLAGGSTDTQY
TRBV7-9	TRBJ2-7	SSSLGTGGGYEQY
TRBV10-3	TRBJ2-3	AISFDRGGTDTQY
TRBV19	TRBJ2-1	ASSHDAGRPGGYNEQF
TRBV27	TRBJ2-1	ASSLQGPHYNEQF
TRBV7-2	TRBJ2-5	ASSLEAGGETQY
TRBV2	TRBJ1-5	ASSEGAGGYQPQH
TRBV15	TRBJ1-4	ATEPSAVYAGDENEKLF
TRBV5-1	TRBJ2-7	ASSSPGGDLYEQY
TRBV4-1	TRBJ2-7	ASSQDDLTGTGGVEQY
TRBV7-2	TRBJ2-3	ASSLQGSDTQY
TRBV19	TRBJ2-1	ASSITHLGAGEQF
TRBV25-1	TRBJ1-2	ASSESILNRGPYGYT
TRBV7-9	TRBJ1-3	ASSLARGVGNTIY
TRBV7-6	TRBJ2-4	ASSLDPGGLNIQY
TRBV28	TRBJ1-2	ASSEEQGEYYGYT
TRBV6-1	TRBJ1-3	ASRMDISGNTIY